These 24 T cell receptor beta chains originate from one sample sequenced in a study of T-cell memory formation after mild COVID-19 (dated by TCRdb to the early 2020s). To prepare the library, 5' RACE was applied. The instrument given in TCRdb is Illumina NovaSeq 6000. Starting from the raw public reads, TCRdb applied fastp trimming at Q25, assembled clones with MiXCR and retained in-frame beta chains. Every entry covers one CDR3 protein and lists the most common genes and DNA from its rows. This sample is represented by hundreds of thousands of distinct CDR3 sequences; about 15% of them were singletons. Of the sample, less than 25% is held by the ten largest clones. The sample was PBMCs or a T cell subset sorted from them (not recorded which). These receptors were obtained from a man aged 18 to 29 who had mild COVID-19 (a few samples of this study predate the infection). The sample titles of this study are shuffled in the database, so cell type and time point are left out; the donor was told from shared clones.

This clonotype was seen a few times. CDR3 in amino acids: CASSYTPPGTGNEKLFF. As DNA, the CDR3 is TGTGCCAGCAGTTACACGCCCCCGGGGACAGGGAATGAAAAACTGTTTTTT. The V and J genes are TRBV6-5 and TRBJ1-4, with TRBD1 matching over 9 bases. Germline V gives CDR1 MNHEY, CDR2 SVGAGI. CDR3 length: 17 residues. Unmatched junction bases numbered 9, after V lost 2 bases and J lost 5 bases.

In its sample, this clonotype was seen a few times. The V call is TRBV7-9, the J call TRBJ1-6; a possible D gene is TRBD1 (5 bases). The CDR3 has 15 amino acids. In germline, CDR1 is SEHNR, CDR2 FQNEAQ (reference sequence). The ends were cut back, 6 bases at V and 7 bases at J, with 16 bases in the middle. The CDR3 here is CASRGAGSLNSPLHF. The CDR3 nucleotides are TGTGCCAGCAGAGGAGCAGGGTCACTGAATTCACCCCTCCACTTT.

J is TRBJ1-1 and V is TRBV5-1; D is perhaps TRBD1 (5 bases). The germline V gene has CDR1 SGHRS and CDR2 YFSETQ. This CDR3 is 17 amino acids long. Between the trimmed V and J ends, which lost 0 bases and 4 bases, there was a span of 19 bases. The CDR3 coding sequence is TGCGCCAGCAGCTTGGACCCGGGAAACTTTGGGGCCACTGAAGCTTTCTTT. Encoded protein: CASSLDPGNFGATEAFF.

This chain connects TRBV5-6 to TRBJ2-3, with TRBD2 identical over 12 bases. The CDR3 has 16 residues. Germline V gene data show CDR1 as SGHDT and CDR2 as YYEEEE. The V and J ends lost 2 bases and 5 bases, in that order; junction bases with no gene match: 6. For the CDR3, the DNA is TGTGCCAGCAGCTTCCTAGCGGGGGGGGTTGGAGATACGCAGTATTTT. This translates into CASSFLAGGVGDTQYF.

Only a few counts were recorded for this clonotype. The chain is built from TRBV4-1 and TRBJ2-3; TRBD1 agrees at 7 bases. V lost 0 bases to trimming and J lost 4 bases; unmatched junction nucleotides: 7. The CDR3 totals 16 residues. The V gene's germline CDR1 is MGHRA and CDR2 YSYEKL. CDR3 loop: CASSQDPPTGADTQYF. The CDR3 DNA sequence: TGCGCCAGCAGCCAAGATCCCCCTACAGGGGCAGATACGCAGTATTTT.

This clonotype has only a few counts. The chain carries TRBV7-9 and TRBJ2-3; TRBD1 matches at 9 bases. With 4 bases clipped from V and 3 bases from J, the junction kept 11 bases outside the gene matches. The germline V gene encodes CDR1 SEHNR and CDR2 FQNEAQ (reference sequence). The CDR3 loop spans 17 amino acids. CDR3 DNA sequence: TGTGCCAGCAGCTCTTCGGCCGGGACAGGGATAACAGATACGCAGTATTTT. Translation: CASSSSAGTGITDTQYF.

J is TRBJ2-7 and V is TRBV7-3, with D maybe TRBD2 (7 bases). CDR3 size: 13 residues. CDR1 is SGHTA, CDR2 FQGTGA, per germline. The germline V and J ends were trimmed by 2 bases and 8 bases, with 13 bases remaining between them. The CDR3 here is CASSLYTGGKQYF. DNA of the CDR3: TGTGCCAGCAGCTTATATACGGGGGGCAAGCAGTACTTC.

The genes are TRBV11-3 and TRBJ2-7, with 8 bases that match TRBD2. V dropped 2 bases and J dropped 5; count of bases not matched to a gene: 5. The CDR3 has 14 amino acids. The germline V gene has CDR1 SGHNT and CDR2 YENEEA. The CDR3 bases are TGTGCCAGCAGCTTAAGCGGGGGAAACGACGAGCAGTACTTC. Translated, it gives CASSLSGGNDEQYF.

CDR3 nucleotide sequence: TGTGCCAGCAGTATACAGGGATGGGGGACTGAAGCTTTCTTT. This encodes CASSIQGWGTEAFF. The chain carries TRBV28 and TRBJ1-1; D possibly corresponds to TRBD1 (6 bases). The germline V gene encodes CDR1 MDHEN and CDR2 SYDVKM. CDR3 size: 14 residues. V was trimmed by 5 bases and J by 5 bases, leaving 15 bases between them.

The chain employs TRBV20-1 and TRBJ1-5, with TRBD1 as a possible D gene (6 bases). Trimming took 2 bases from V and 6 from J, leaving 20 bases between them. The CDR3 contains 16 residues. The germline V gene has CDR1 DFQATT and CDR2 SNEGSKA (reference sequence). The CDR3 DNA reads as TGCAGTGCTAGAACAATGGGACACGACACAAGTCAGCCCCAGCATTTT. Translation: CSARTMGHDTSQPQHF.

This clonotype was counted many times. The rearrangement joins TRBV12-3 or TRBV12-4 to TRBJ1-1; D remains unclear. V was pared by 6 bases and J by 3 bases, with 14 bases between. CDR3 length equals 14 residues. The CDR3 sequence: CASRHRRGYTEAFF. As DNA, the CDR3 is TGTGCCAGCAGACACCGTCGAGGGTACACTGAAGCTTTCTTT.

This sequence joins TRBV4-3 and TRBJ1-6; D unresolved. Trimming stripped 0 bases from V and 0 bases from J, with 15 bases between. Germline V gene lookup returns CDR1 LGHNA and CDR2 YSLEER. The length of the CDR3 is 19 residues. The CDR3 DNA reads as TGCGCCAGCAGCCAAGAAGTACCGCGTCCGAGCTCCTATAATTCACCCCTCCACTTT. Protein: CASSQEVPRPSSYNSPLHF.

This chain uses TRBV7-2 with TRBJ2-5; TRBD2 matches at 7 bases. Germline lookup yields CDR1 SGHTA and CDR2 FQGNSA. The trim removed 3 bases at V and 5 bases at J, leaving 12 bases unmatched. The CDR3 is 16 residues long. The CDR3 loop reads CASSLGRLSGTETQYF. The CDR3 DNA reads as TGTGCCAGCAGCTTGGGACGACTAAGCGGGACCGAGACCCAGTACTTC.

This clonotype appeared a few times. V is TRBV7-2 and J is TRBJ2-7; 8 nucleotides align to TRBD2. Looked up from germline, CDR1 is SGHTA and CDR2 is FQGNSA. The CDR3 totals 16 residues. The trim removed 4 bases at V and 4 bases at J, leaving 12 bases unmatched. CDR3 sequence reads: CASSSGGAAGGYEQYF. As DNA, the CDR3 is TGTGCCAGCAGCTCCGGTGGGGCGGCGGGGGGATACGAGCAGTACTTC. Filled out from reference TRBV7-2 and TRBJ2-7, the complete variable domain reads GAGVSQSPSNKVTEKGKDVELRCDPISGHTALYWYRQSLGQGLEFLIYFQGNSAPDKSGLPSDRFSAERTGGSVSTLTIQRTQQEDSAVYLCASSSGGAAGGYEQYFGPGTRLTVT.

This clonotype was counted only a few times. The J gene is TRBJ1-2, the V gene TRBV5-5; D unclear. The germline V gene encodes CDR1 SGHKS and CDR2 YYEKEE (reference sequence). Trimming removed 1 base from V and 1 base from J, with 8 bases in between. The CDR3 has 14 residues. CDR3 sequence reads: CASSLTGRNYGYTF. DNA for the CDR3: TGTGCCAGCAGCTTGACTGGACGTAACTATGGCTACACCTTC. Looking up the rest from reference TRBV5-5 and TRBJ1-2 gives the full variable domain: DAGVTQSPTHLIKTRGQQVTLRCSPISGHKSVSWYQQVLGQGPQFIFQYYEKEERGRGNFPDRFSARQFPNYSSELNVNALLLGDSALYLCASSLTGRNYGYTFGSGTRLTVV.

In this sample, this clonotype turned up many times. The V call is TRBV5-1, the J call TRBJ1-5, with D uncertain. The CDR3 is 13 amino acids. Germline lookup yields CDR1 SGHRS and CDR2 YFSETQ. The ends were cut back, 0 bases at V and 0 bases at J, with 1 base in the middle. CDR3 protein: CASSLDSNQPQHF. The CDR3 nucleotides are TGCGCCAGCAGCTTGGATAGCAATCAGCCCCAGCATTTT.

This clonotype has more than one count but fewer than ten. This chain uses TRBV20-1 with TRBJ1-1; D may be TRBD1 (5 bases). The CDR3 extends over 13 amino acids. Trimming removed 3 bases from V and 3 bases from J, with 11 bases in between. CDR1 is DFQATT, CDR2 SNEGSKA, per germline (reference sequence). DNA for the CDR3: TGCAGTGCTAGCAGGGACGGGTACACTGAAGCTTTCTTT. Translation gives CSASRDGYTEAFF.

Here the CDR3 reads CASSLAEPDTQYF. The CDR3 DNA reads as TGTGCCAGCAGCTTAGCAGAGCCAGATACGCAGTATTTT. The chain recombines TRBV7-2 with TRBJ2-3; D remains ambiguous. With 0 bases removed from V and 4 bases from J, the gap between germline ends came to 5 bases. The CDR3 totals 13 residues. From germline, CDR1 is SGHTA and CDR2 FQGNSA.

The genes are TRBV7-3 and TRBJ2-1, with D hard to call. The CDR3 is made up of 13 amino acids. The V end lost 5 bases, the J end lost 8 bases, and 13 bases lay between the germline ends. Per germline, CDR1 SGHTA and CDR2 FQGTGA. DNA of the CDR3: TGTGCCAGCAGCGGACCGGGTTCGGATGAGCAGTTCTTC. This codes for CASSGPGSDEQFF.

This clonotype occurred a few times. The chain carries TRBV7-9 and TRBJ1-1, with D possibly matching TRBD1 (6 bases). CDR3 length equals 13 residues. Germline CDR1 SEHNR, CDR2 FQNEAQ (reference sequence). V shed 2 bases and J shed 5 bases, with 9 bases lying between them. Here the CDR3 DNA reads TGTGCCAGCAGCTTATGGGGGCGGACTGAAGCTTTCTTT. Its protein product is CASSLWGRTEAFF.

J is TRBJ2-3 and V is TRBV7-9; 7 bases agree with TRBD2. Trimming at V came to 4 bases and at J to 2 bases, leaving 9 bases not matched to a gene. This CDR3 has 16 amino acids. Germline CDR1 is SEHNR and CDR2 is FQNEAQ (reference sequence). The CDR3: CASSYLAAWITDTQYF. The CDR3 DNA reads TGTGCCAGCAGCTACCTAGCGGCCTGGATCACAGATACGCAGTATTTT.

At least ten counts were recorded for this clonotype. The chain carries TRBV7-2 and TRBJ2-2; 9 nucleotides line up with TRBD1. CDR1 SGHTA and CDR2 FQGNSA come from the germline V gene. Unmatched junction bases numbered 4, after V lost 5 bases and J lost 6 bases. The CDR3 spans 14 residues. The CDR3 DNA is TGTGCCAGCAGCCTCGACAGGGGGGCCGGGGAGCTGTTTTTT. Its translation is CASSLDRGAGELFF.

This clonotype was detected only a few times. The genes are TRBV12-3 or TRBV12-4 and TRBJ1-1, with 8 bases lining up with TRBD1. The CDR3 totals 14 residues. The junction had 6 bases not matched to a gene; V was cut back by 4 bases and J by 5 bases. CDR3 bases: TGTGCCAGCAGTTATCAGGGGGCAAGTACTGAAGCTTTCTTT. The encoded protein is CASSYQGASTEAFF.

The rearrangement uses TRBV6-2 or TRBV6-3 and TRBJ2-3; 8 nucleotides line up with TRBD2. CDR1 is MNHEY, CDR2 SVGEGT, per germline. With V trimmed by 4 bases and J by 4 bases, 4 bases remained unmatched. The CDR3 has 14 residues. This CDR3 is CASSWSGGADTQYF. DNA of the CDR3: TGTGCCAGCAGTTGGTCGGGGGGGGCAGATACGCAGTATTTT.